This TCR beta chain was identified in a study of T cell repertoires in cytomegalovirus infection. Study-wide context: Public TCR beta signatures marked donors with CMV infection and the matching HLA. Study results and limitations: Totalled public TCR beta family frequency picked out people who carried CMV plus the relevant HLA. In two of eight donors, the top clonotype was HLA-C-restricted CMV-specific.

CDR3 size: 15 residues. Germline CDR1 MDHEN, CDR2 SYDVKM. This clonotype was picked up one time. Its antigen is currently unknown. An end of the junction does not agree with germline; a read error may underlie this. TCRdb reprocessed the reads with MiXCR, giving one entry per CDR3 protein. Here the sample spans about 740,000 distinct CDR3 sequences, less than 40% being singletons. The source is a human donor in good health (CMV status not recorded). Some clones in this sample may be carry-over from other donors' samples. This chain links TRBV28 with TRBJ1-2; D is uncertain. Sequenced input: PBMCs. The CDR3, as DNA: TGTGCCTGCAGTTTCAACGACCGGGCTGGCTATGGCTACACCTTC. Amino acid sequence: CACSFNDRAGYGYTF.